The clone carrying this TCR beta chain was seen at least ten times. Antigen specificity is unknown. The data originate from a study of response to subunit inactivated influenza vaccine. TCRdb analysed the RT-PCR reads with MiXCR anew, one entry per CDR3 protein. The repertoire holds approximately 700,000 distinct CDR3 sequences, about 15% seen once, with 6% to 7% in the top ten. The V end lost 3 bases, the J end lost 9 bases, and 15 bases lay between the germline ends. The CDR3 has 15 amino acids. Study results and limitations: Each seasonal influenza vaccination recruits few new T cells, the authors suggested.

The chain recombines TRBV12-3 or TRBV12-4 with TRBJ1-6; D unclear. The source is a man aged 50 or older who received an inactivated influenza vaccine. The sample was PBMCs from blood, taken 14 days before vaccination. The CDR3 sequence is CASSFYGSGSSPLHF. In nucleotides, the CDR3 is TGTGCCAGCAGTTTTTATGGGAGCGGGAGTTCACCCCTCCACTTT.